The sequence of this T cell receptor beta chain was determined in a study of T cells in Graves' hyperthyroidism and ophthalmopathy. This CDR3 has 15 residues. CDR1 is MNHNS, CDR2 SASEGT, per germline. Trimming took 8 bases from V and 2 from J; bases not matched to a gene: 10. TCR beta CDR3 regions were amplified from RNA transcripts. First-round RT-PCR targeting the TCR CDR3 was performed with the HTBI primer set. One entry per CDR3 protein results from TCRdb running MiXCR on the multiplex PCR reads. The sample lists approximately 400,000 distinct CDR3 sequences, around 14% occurring once. General study points: The model forecast ophthalmopathy, anticipating it by a median roughly 6.3 months before onset.

An approximately 10 ml volume of fresh peripheral blood provided the PBMCs. As to this clonotype: The antigen remains undetermined. This may stem from a read error, because a much larger clone lies one nucleotide away.

This rearrangement joins TRBV6-1 to TRBJ2-5; 8 bases align to TRBD2. The receptor's source is a woman between 18 and 29 years old with Graves' hyperthyroidism. Sequencing was performed on blood. The CDR3 reads CASSGGGTGQETQYF. CDR3 sequence (DNA): TGTGCCAGCTCCGGGGGGGGGACCGGACAAGAGACCCAGTACTTC.